A few counts support the clone carrying this T cell receptor beta chain. The antigen remains unidentified. CDR1 MDHEN and CDR2 SYDVKM come from the germline V gene. V lost 7 bases and J lost 1, with 11 bases in between. This CDR3 has 13 residues. The authors ran a second PCR of about 6 to 11 cycles using a sample-barcoded 5' primer and a J-beta primer mix. Researchers report that a template-switch adaptor with 12 random nucleotides tagged each cDNA molecule. One entry per CDR3 protein, called by TCRdb with MiXCR from the 5' RACE reads. Counted here are about 1.6 million distinct CDR3 sequences, 30% to 40% occurring once; the ten biggest clones make up 11%. This entry comes from a study of blood T cells in healthy people across ages. Study outcomes and limitations: When set beside aged donors, long-lived donors presented more naive CD4+ cells and higher diversity.

This chain joins TRBV28 and TRBJ2-7; D is unresolved. This sequence was found in a woman in her 30s in good health. Sequenced input: blood. The CDR3 nucleotides are TGTGCCAGCAAGGGCGGCAGGTCCTACGAGCAGTACTTC. Translation gives CASKGGRSYEQYF.